This TCR beta chain was sequenced for a study of blood T cell repertoires in COVID-19. The ends lost 1 base at V and 1 base at J; junction bases unmatched: 13. The CDR3 sequence is 20 residues long. Germline V gene lookup returns CDR1 LGHDT and CDR2 YNNKEL (reference sequence). Clones were sequenced by immunoSEQ multiplex PCR, and TCRdb holds only the in-frame ones, with some missing. The sample lists approximately 58,000 clones, 75% to 95% occurring once. The sequence derives from a woman aged 80 or over with active COVID-19. Specimen: peripheral blood. V gene TRBV3-1 (or the pseudogene TRBV3-2) combines with J gene TRBJ2-6; TRBD2 matches 7 bases. This CDR3 is CASSQGGGPTSLSGANVLTF. The CDR3 coding sequence is TGTGCCAGCAGCCAAGGGGGGGGTCCCACGTCTTTATCTGGGGCCAACGTCCTGACTTTC.